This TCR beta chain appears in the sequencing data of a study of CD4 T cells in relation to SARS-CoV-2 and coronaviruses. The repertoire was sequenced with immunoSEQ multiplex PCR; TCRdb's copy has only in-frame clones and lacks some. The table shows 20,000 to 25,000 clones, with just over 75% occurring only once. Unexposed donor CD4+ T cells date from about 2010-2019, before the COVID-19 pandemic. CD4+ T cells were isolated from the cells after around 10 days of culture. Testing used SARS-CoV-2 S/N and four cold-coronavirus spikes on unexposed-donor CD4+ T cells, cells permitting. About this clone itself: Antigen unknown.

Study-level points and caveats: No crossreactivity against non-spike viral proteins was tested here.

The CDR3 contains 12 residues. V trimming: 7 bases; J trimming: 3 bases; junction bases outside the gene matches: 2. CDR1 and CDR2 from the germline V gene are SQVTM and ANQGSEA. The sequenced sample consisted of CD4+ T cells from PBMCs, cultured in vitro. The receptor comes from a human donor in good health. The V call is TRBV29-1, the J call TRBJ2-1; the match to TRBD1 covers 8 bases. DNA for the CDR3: TGCAGCGCTGGACAGGGCTACAATGAGCAGTTCTTC. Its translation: CSAGQGYNEQFF.